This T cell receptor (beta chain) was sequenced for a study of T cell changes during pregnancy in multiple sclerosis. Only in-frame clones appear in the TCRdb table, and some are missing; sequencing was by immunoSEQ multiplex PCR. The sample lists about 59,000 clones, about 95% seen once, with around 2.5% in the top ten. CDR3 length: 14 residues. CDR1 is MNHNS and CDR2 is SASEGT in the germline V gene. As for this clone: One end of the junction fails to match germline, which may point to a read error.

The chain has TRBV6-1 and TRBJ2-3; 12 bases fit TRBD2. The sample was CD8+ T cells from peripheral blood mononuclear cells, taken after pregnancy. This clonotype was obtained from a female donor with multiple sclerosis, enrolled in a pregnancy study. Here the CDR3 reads CASSEGSASGGVGF. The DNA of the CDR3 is TGTGCCAGCAGTGAAGGGTCGGCTAGCGGGGGGGTGGGGTTT.